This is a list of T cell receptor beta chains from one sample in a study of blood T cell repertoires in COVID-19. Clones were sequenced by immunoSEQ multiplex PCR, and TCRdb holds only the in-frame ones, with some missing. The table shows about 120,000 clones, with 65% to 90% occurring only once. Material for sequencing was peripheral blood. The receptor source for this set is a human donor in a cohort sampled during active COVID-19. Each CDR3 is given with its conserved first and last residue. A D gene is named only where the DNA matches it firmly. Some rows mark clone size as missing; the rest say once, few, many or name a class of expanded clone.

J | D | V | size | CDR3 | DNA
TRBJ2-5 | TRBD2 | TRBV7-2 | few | CASSFGSGRETQYF | TGTGCCAGCAGCTTCGGGTCCGGGAGGGAGACCCAGTACTTC
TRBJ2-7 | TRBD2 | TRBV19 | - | CASSIGRTSSYEQYF | TGTGCCAGTAGTATCGGGCGGACTAGCTCCTACGAGCAGTACTTC
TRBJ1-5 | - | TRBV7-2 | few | CASSPAAGGNQPQHF | TGTGCCAGCAGCCCTGCGGCAGGGGGCAATCAGCCCCAGCATTTT
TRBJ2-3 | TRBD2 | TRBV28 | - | CASSLGLAGADTQYF | TGTGCCAGCAGTTTGGGGCTAGCGGGCGCAGATACGCAGTATTTT
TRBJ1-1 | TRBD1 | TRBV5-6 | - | CASSWTGVEAFF | TGTGCCAGCAGCTGGACAGGGGTAGAAGCTTTCTTT
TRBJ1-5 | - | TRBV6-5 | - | CASSRGGGQPQHF | TGTGCCAGCAGTCGAGGCGGGGGCCAGCCCCAGCATTTT
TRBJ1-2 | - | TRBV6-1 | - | CASSAQNRESFSGYTF | TGTGCCAGCAGTGCGCAAAACAGGGAAAGTTTCTCTGGCTACACCTTC
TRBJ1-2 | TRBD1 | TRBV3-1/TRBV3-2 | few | CASSQGGQPQFFNYGYTF | TGTGCCAGCAGCCAAGGGGGACAGCCACAATTTTTTAACTATGGCTACACCTTC
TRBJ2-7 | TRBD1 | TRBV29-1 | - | CSVEGGQGGVYEQYF | TGCAGCGTTGAAGGCGGACAGGGGGGCGTCTACGAGCAGTACTTC
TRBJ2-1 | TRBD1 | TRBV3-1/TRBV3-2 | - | CASSQAQGQGYNEQFF | TGTGCCAGCAGCCAAGCTCAGGGACAGGGGTACAATGAGCAGTTCTTC
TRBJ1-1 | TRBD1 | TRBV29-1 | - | CSVARGGLAVSFTEAFF | TGCAGCGTTGCCAGGGGGGGACTAGCTGTTTCGTTCACTGAAGCTTTCTTT
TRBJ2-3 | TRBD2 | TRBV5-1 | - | CASSWGTSPSRDTQYF | TGCGCCAGCAGCTGGGGGACTAGCCCGTCAAGGGATACGCAGTATTTT
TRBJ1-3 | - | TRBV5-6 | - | CASSSGPGNTIYF | TGTGCCAGCAGCTCAGGGCCCGGAAACACCATATATTTT
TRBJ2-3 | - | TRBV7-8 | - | CASSLGEGVLTDTQYF | TGTGCCAGCAGCTTAGGAGAGGGGGTCCTCACAGATACGCAGTATTTT
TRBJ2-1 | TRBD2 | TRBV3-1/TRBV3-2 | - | CASSQTGGHNEQFF | TGTGCCAGCAGCCAAACGGGGGGGCACAATGAGCAGTTCTTC
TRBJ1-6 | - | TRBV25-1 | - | CASRNTGLGNSPLHF | TGTGCCAGCAGGAATACAGGGCTGGGGAATTCACCCCTCCACTTT
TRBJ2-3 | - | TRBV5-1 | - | CASSLTSTDTQYF | TGCGCCAGCAGCTTGACTAGCACAGATACGCAGTATTTT
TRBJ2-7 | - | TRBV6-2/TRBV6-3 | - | CASSYPRLEQYF | TGTGCCAGCAGTTACCCCCGTTTGGAGCAGTACTTC
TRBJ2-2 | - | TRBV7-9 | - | CASSLALAEMNTGELFF | TGTGCCAGCAGCTTAGCGCTGGCAGAAATGAACACCGGGGAGCTGTTTTTT
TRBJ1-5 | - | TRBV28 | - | CASRSTGWRGQPQHF | TGTGCCAGCAGATCGACAGGCTGGAGAGGTCAGCCCCAGCATTTT
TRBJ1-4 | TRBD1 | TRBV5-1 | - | CASSPGGGTTNEKLFF | TGCGCCAGCAGCCCAGGGGGCGGTACAACTAATGAAAAACTGTTTTTT
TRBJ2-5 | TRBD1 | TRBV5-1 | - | CASSSNTGQGMETQYF | TGCGCCAGCAGCTCAAATACGGGACAGGGGATGGAGACCCAGTACTTC
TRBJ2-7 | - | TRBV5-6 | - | CASSSGLGEQYF | TGTGCCAGCAGTAGCGGTCTTGGGGAGCAGTACTTC
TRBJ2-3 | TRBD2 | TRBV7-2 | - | CATSPYTSGADTQYF | TGTGCCACCTCACCCTATACTAGCGGGGCTGATACGCAGTATTTT
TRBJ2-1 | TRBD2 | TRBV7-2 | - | CASSSSGGLNEQFF | TGTGCCAGCAGCTCTAGCGGGGGGCTGAATGAGCAGTTCTTC
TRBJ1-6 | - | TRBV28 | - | CASSLSPRPNSPLHF | TGTGCCAGCAGTTTATCACCGCGCCCGAATTCACCCCTCCACTTT
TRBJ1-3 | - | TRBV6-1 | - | CASSDVTGIGNTIYF | TGTGCCAGCAGTGATGTTACAGGGATTGGAAACACCATATATTTT
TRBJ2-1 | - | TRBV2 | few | CASRGRSSYNEQFF | TGTGCCAGCAGGGGGCGAAGTTCCTACAATGAGCAGTTCTTC
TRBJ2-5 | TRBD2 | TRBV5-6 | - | CASSWGTSGAEETQYF | TGTGCCAGCAGCTGGGGGACTAGCGGGGCCGAAGAGACCCAGTACTTC
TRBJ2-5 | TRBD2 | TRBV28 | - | CASSPVAGATQETQYF | TGTGCCAGCAGTCCGGTAGCGGGGGCCACCCAAGAGACCCAGTACTTC
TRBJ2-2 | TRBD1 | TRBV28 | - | CAGQGMGTGELFF | TGTGCCGGACAGGGGATGGGAACCGGGGAGCTGTTTTTT
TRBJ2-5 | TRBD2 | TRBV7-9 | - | CASSKGTSRETQYF | TGTGCCAGCAGCAAAGGGACTAGCCGGGAGACCCAGTACTTC
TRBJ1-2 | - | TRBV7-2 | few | CASSRDYGYTF | TGTGCCAGCAGCCGAGACTATGGCTACACCTTC
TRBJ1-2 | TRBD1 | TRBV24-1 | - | CATDETGTGAHYGYTF | TGTGCCACCGACGAGACCGGGACAGGGGCCCACTATGGCTACACCTTC
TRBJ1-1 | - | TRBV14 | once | CASSPTPGNTEAFF | TGTGCCAGCAGCCCGACCCCAGGGAACACTGAAGCTTTCTTT
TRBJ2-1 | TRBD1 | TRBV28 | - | CASSRTGGGNGQFF | TGTGCCAGCAGTCGCACAGGGGGTGGTAATGGGCAGTTCTTC
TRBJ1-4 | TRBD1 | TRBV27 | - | CASNDRVGTNEKLFF | TGTGCCAGCAACGACAGGGTGGGAACTAATGAAAAACTGTTTTTT
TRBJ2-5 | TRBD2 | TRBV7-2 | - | CASSLVAGGKETQYF | TGTGCCAGCAGCTTAGTAGCGGGGGGGAAAGAGACCCAGTACTTC
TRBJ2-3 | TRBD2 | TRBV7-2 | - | CATERGGRDTQYF | TGTGCCACTGAGCGGGGGGGCCGTGATACGCAGTATTTT
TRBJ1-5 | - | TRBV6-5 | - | CASSGGQHQPQHF | TGTGCCAGCAGCGGCGGACAGCATCAGCCCCAGCATTTT